This T cell receptor (beta chain) comes out of a study of cytomegalovirus exposure and HLA in healthy donors. V trimming: 4 bases; J trimming: 6 bases; junction bases outside the gene matches: 6. Germline loops: CDR1 KGHSH, CDR2 LQKENI. The CDR3 contains 15 residues. This clone was counted only a few times. Its antigen is as yet unknown. Findings and limits, study-wide: Altogether, some 170 TCR beta chains were recorded as cytomegalovirus-associated. For TCR beta chains, V- and J-gene trimming was later linked to a missense DCLRE1C variant.

PCR used 60 Vbeta primers and 13 Jbeta primers. The table came from immunoSEQ multiplex PCR; TCRdb's copy has only in-frame clones and leaves some out. Seen here are fewer than 200,000 clones, 65% to 75% observed once, and the top ten hold approximately 1.4%. The sequence came from a girl between 10 and 17 years old in good health and CMV-seronegative. This chain connects TRBV18 to TRBJ2-1, with 10 bases lining up with TRBD1. The sequencing sample was made of PBMCs. CDR3 bases: TGTGCCAGCTCACGAGGGACAGGGGATTCCAATGAGCAGTTCTTC. Translating gives CASSRGTGDSNEQFF. The full variable domain, completed using reference TRBV18 and TRBJ2-1, is NAGVMQNPRHLVRRRGQEARLRCSPMKGHSHVYWYRQLPEEGLKFMVYLQKENIIDESGMPKERFSAEFPKEGPSILRIQQVVRGDSAAYFCASSRGTGDSNEQFFGPGTRLTVL.